These 27 T cell receptor beta chains share one sample of origin, sequenced in a study of T cell repertoires in cytomegalovirus infection. TCRdb recomputed calls from the reads with MiXCR, one row per CDR3 protein. The sample lists 560,000 or so distinct CDR3 sequences; more than 15% were seen once. Material for sequencing was CD8+ T cells from PBMCs. The receptors were gathered from a human donor in good health (CMV status not recorded). Some clones in this sample may be carry-over from other donors' samples.

This clonotype was counted once. The V gene is TRBV20-1, the J gene TRBJ1-5; 9 nucleotides align to TRBD1. CDR3 size: 15 residues. Unmatched junction bases numbered 3, after V lost 3 bases and J lost 0 bases. The germline gives CDR1 DFQATT, CDR2 SNEGSKA (reference sequence). The CDR3 reads CSARDRGDSNQPQHF. For the CDR3, the DNA is TGCAGTGCTAGGGACAGGGGCGATAGCAATCAGCCCCAGCATTTT.

This clonotype came up many times. The chain joins TRBV6-5 to TRBJ2-1, with 8 bases lining up with TRBD2. This CDR3 contains 16 residues. Germline loops: CDR1 MNHEY, CDR2 SVGAGI. Germline trimming cut 6 bases from V and 7 bases from J; bases unmatched to any gene: 14. CDR3 loop: CASSFLAGLGGNEQFF. The CDR3 nucleotides read TGTGCCAGCAGCTTTTTAGCGGGACTCGGAGGGAATGAGCAGTTCTTC.

As for this clonotype: This is likely a read error, given that the CDR3 carries no conserved phenylalanine or tryptophan at its end. The V call is TRBV12-5, the J call TRBJ2-7, with D unclear. The V end was cut by 0 bases, the J end by 2 bases, with 14 bases between. Germline CDR1 is LGHNT and CDR2 is FRNRAP. CDR3 length equals 16 residues. Here the CDR3 DNA reads TGTGCTAGTGGTTTGGTACCTGGGTCGGCTCCCTACGAGCAGTACTTA. Its translation: CASGLVPGSAPYEQYL.

This clonotype came up many times. This chain joins TRBV12-3 or TRBV12-4 and TRBJ2-3, with D unclear. The V end was cut by 6 bases, the J end by 4 bases, with 8 bases between. The CDR3 covers 12 residues. In nucleotides, the CDR3 is TGTGCCAGCAGCAACCCTCCAGATACGCAGTATTTT. Its protein product is CASSNPPDTQYF.

The chain has TRBV15 and TRBJ2-1; tentatively, D is TRBD1 or TRBD2 (6 bases each). The germline V and J ends were trimmed by 1 base and 9 bases, with 16 bases remaining between them. CDR3 length: 15 amino acids. CDR1 and CDR2 from the germline V gene are LNHNV and YYDKDF (reference sequence). The CDR3 nucleotides read TGTGCCACCAGCAGAGTAGGGGGGTCAAGGGGTGAGCAGTTCTTC. Amino acids: CATSRVGGSRGEQFF.

This clonotype was recorded a few times. The chain is built from TRBV27 and TRBJ2-3, with D perhaps TRBD2 (6 bases). V was shortened by 7 bases and J by 3 bases, with 17 bases between the two germline ends. Germline V gene data show CDR1 as MNHEY and CDR2 as SMNVEV (reference sequence). The CDR3 spans 15 residues. The CDR3 nucleotides read TGTGCCAGCATCGGAGCGTCGGGGGTTACAGATACGCAGTATTTT. Its translation is CASIGASGVTDTQYF.

The chain combines TRBV7-6 with TRBJ1-4; D is unclear. CDR1 and CDR2 from the germline V gene are SGHVS and FNYEAQ. This CDR3 has 15 residues. V lost 1 base to trimming and J lost 0 bases, with 6 bases between them. Here the CDR3 reads CASSLGNPTNEKLFF. In DNA, the CDR3 is TGTGCCAGCAGCTTAGGGAACCCAACTAATGAAAAACTGTTTTTT.

This clonotype appeared many times. The chain couples TRBV27 to TRBJ1-6; 9 nucleotides match TRBD1. CDR1 is MNHEY, CDR2 SMNVEV, per germline (reference sequence). Trimming cost V 7 bases and J 0 bases; bases outside gene matches: 4. This CDR3 is 16 amino acids long. The CDR3, as DNA: TGTGCCAGCAACACAGGGGGCGCCTCCTATAATTCACCCCTCCACTTT. Amino acid sequence: CASNTGGASYNSPLHF.

V is TRBV10-3 and J is TRBJ1-2; 12 bases map to TRBD1. Trimming removed 5 bases from V and 6 bases from J; junction bases left unmatched: 16. Germline V gene lookup returns CDR1 ENHRY and CDR2 SYGVKD. The CDR3 is 18 residues long. Here the CDR3 reads CAISHPVLRDRGQDGYTF. CDR3 nucleotide sequence: TGTGCCATCAGTCATCCAGTCCTCCGGGACAGGGGGCAGGATGGCTACACCTTC.

CDR3: CASSIGVEAFF. The CDR3 nucleotides are TGTGCCAGTAGTATAGGGGTTGAAGCTTTCTTT. The chain carries TRBV19 and TRBJ1-1, with D unresolved. CDR1 is LNHDA, CDR2 SQIVND, per germline (reference sequence). The CDR3 loop spans 11 amino acids. The V gene lost 1 base and the J gene lost 7 bases, with 4 bases spanning the gap.

The chain couples TRBV5-6 to TRBJ1-4; D not certain. Germline V gene lookup returns CDR1 SGHDT and CDR2 YYEEEE. V was pared by 3 bases and J by 7 bases, with 13 bases between. The CDR3 totals 14 residues. The CDR3 region has the DNA TGTGCCAGCAGCTCATACAGTATGGGTGAAAAACTGTTTTTT. Amino acids: CASSSYSMGEKLFF.

V usage is TRBV12-5 and J usage is TRBJ2-7; D gene ambiguous. Trimming took off 4 bases at V and 3 bases at J, with 7 bases between the two ends. There are 12 residues in the CDR3. Germline loops: CDR1 LGHNT, CDR2 FRNRAP. DNA of the CDR3: TGTGCTAGTGGTTCCCTTGTCTACGAGCAGTACTTC. This sequence encodes CASGSLVYEQYF. The whole variable domain, filled in from reference TRBV12-5 and TRBJ2-7, reads DARVTQTPRHKVTEMGQEVTMRCQPILGHNTVFWYRQTMMQGLELLAYFRNRAPLDDSGMPKDRFSAEMPDATLATLKIQPSEPRDSAVYFCASGSLVYEQYFGPGTRLTVT.

As for this clonotype: A much larger clone sits a single nucleotide away, making a read error possible. The CDR3 reads CASSLGGDSPFHF. The CDR3 nucleotides are TGTGCCAGCAGCCTAGGGGGGGATTCACCCTTCCACTTT. The chain employs TRBV7-3 and TRBJ1-6; D is possibly TRBD1 (6 bases). Germline V gives CDR1 SGHTA, CDR2 FQGTGA. This CDR3 is 13 amino acids long.

This chain's CDR3 is CASSLSVVLQTEAFF. CDR3 bases: TGCGCCAGCAGCCTCTCCGTGGTGCTGCAAACTGAAGCTTTCTTT. V usage is TRBV10-2 and J usage is TRBJ1-1; D is unclear. The germline V gene has CDR1 WSHSY and CDR2 SAAADI. V was cut by 6 bases and J by 5 bases, with 19 bases left in between. The CDR3 runs 15 residues.

This clonotype has a count of ten or more. The chain uses TRBV7-8 and TRBJ2-5, with D possibly TRBD1 on 5 matching bases. CDR1 is SGHVS, CDR2 FQNEAQ, per germline. CDR3 length equals 15 residues. Trimming stripped 0 bases from V and 2 bases from J, with 10 bases between. CDR3 coding DNA: TGTGCCAGCAGCTTAGCGGCAGGGTTACAAGAGACCCAGTACTTC. It translates to CASSLAAGLQETQYF.

This clonotype was found a few times. The J gene is TRBJ2-7, the V gene TRBV15; TRBD1 matches 10 bases. In germline, CDR1 is LNHNV, CDR2 YYDKDF (reference sequence). There are 17 residues in the CDR3. V shed 2 bases, J shed 1 base, and the junction held 8 bases outside the gene matches. The chain's CDR3 is CATSRTKGQGTSYEQYF. The CDR3 DNA is TGTGCCACCAGCAGAACCAAGGGACAGGGGACTTCCTACGAGCAGTACTTC.

This clonotype was found many times. J is TRBJ1-1 and V is TRBV7-3; a possible D gene is TRBD1 (5 bases). Trimming cost V 0 bases and J 5 bases, with 16 bases left between them. The CDR3 consists of 16 residues. The germline CDR1 and CDR2 sequences are SGHTA and FQGTGA. Written as DNA, the CDR3 is TGTGCCAGCAGCTTAACCAGGGAAGCCCTAGGGACTGAAGCTTTCTTT. The encoded protein is CASSLTREALGTEAFF.

This clonotype was seen a single time. The chain uses TRBV11-2 and TRBJ1-1; D is unresolved. CDR1 is SGHAT, CDR2 FQNNGV, per germline. Trimming removed 1 base at V and 4 bases at J, with 13 bases between. This CDR3 has 15 amino acids. CDR3 region: CASSLVRRGATEAFF. The DNA of the CDR3 is TGTGCCAGCAGCTTAGTTCGGCGGGGAGCCACTGAAGCTTTCTTT.

This clonotype was found many times. The CDR3 DNA is TGTGCCAGCAGCCCCCCGGAGGGCCCCTTCTTCTACGAGCAGTACTTC. It codes for CASSPPEGPFFYEQYF. This rearrangement joins TRBV7-9 to TRBJ2-7, with D possibly TRBD2 on 6 matching bases. The V end lost 5 bases, the J end lost 3 bases, and 20 bases lay between the germline ends. The CDR3 has 16 amino acids. The germline V gene has CDR1 SEHNR and CDR2 FQNEAQ (reference sequence).

The table lists this clonotype with many counts. J is TRBJ1-3 and V is TRBV19; possible D gene TRBD1, 5 bases. The CDR3 runs to 15 residues. CDR1 and CDR2 from the germline V gene are LNHDA and SQIVND (reference sequence). V was shortened by 7 bases and J by 0 bases, with 13 bases between the two germline ends. The CDR3 sequence: CASNSHGGSGNTIYF. CDR3 coding DNA: TGTGCCAGTAACTCCCACGGGGGCTCTGGAAACACCATATATTTT.

This clonotype has more than one count but fewer than ten. The chain employs TRBV4-1 and TRBJ2-1; D possibly corresponds to TRBD2 (7 bases). This CDR3 region has 16 residues. V lost 0 bases and J 3 bases, leaving 12 bases between the germline ends. Germline CDR1 MGHRA, CDR2 YSYEKL. In DNA, the CDR3 is TGCGCCAGCAGCCAAGAGGGGGAGGGGGTCTACAATGAGCAGTTCTTC. It codes for CASSQEGEGVYNEQFF.

This clonotype was seen more than once but under ten times. This sequence joins TRBV27 and TRBJ2-7, with 9 bases identical to TRBD1. The CDR3 runs to 14 residues. Germline-derived CDR1 and CDR2 are MNHEY and SMNVEV (reference sequence). V lost 2 bases and J lost 5; bases outside the gene matches: 4. CDR3 loop: CASSLGTGLHEQYF. In nucleotides, the CDR3 is TGTGCCAGCAGTTTAGGGACAGGGTTACACGAGCAGTACTTC.

This clonotype was recorded at least ten times. This rearrangement joins TRBV7-2 to TRBJ2-1, with unresolved D. Germline-derived CDR1 and CDR2 are SGHTA and FQGNSA. The germline V and J ends were trimmed by 2 bases and 10 bases, with 9 bases remaining between them. The CDR3 contains 12 residues. CDR3 bases: TGTGCCAGCAGCTTAAATTCATACGAGCAGTTCTTC. It specifies CASSLNSYEQFF. The full variable domain, in which reference TRBV7-2 and TRBJ2-1 provide the parts outside the CDR3, is GAGVSQSPSNKVTEKGKDVELRCDPISGHTALYWYRQSLGQGLEFLIYFQGNSAPDKSGLPSDRFSAERTGGSVSTLTIQRTQQEDSAVYLCASSLNSYEQFFGPGTRLTVL.

This clonotype was detected ten times or more. This chain links TRBV7-6 with TRBJ1-4; D is unclear. The CDR3 is 13 residues long. V was clipped by 2 bases and J by 8 bases, with 9 bases between them. The germline V gene encodes CDR1 SGHVS and CDR2 FNYEAQ. Written as DNA, the CDR3 is TGTGCCAGCAGCTTATATTCCGGGGAAAAACTGTTTTTT. Its translation is CASSLYSGEKLFF.

This clonotype came up many times. The V call is TRBV12-3 or TRBV12-4, the J call TRBJ2-2, with 7 nucleotides matching TRBD1. CDR3 length: 14 residues. Losses at the gene ends were 5 bases for V and 4 bases for J; bases not matched to a gene: 4. The CDR3 spells CASSPGTVTGELFF. The CDR3 DNA is TGTGCCAGCAGTCCCGGGACAGTCACCGGGGAGCTGTTTTTT.

This clonotype was picked up one time. This is likely a read error, given that the CDR3 carries no conserved phenylalanine or tryptophan at its end. No DNA is shown, since the ends of the CDR3 on it are uncertain; the CDR3 is the one TCRdb lists. The chain is built from TRBV7-9 and TRBJ1-2. From its first to its last residue, the CDR3 has 14 amino acids. Looked up from germline, CDR1 is SEHNR and CDR2 is FQNEAQ (reference sequence). This CDR3 is CASSLSTTNYGYTL.

The chain links TRBV15 to TRBJ2-6; no clear D gene. This CDR3 has 15 residues. Germline loops: CDR1 LNHNV, CDR2 YYDKDF (reference sequence). Trimming left V 4 bases short and J 0 bases short, with 7 bases between. The chain's CDR3 is CATSKRSSGANVLTF. The CDR3, as DNA: TGTGCCACCAGCAAGAGGAGCTCTGGGGCCAACGTCCTGACTTTC.